Each of the 31 T cell receptor beta chains below was sequenced from the same sample in a study of T-cell reconstitution after alpha-beta-depleted transplantation in children. Unique molecular identifiers were incorporated into the prepared TCRbeta library. TCRdb processed the PCR reads anew with MiXCR; each CDR3 protein has one entry. The table has hundreds of thousands of distinct CDR3 sequences, under 13% seen once; the top ten hold approximately 30%. Sequences were derived from PBMCs, sampled before TCRalphabeta/CD19-depleted stem cell transplant. Source of these receptors: a child younger than two with acute myeloid leukemia, due to receive a stem cell transplant.

This clonotype has a count of ten or more. V usage is TRBV19 and J usage is TRBJ2-7; perhaps TRBD2 as D (5 bases). This CDR3 has 11 amino acids. Germline assignment: CDR1 LNHDA and CDR2 SQIVND (reference sequence). The V end lost 5 bases, the J end lost 7 bases, and 9 bases lay between the germline ends. CDR3 sequence reads: CASSPGVEQYF. CDR3 bases: TGTGCCAGTAGTCCCGGGGTGGAGCAGTACTTC.

The table lists this clonotype with many counts. This chain joins TRBV18 and TRBJ2-5; 8 positions match TRBD1. The CDR3 consists of 14 residues. CDR1 and CDR2 from the germline V gene are KGHSH and LQKENI. The V gene end was trimmed by 5 bases and the J gene end by 5 bases; junction bases not matched to a gene: 7. The CDR3 coding sequence is TGTGCCAGCTCAACGGGACAGGAATTGGAGACCCAGTACTTC. The encoded protein is CASSTGQELETQYF.

The chain employs TRBV5-1 and TRBJ2-1; 9 nucleotides line up with TRBD2. Trimming at V came to 2 bases and at J to 9 bases, leaving 12 bases not matched to a gene. This CDR3 is 16 amino acids long. The germline V gene has CDR1 SGHRS and CDR2 YFSETQ. CDR3 nucleotide sequence: TGCGCCAGCAGCTTAAGCCCCGGTAGCGGGAGAGGTGAGCAGTTCTTC. Encoded protein: CASSLSPGSGRGEQFF.

This chain uses TRBV12-3 or TRBV12-4 with TRBJ2-3; D assignment may be TRBD1 or TRBD2 (5 bases each). The length of the CDR3 is 11 residues. The V gene lost 6 bases and the J gene lost 9 bases, with 10 bases spanning the gap. The CDR3 loop is CASRGPNTQYF. Written as DNA, the CDR3 is TGTGCCAGCAGGGGACCAAACACGCAGTATTTT.

This clonotype has ten or more counts. CDR3 sequence reads: CASSSVPGTQYF. The CDR3 DNA reads as TGTGCCAGCAGTTCGGTCCCAGGGACCCAGTACTTC. This chain joins TRBV28 and TRBJ2-5; unclear D gene. The CDR3 has 12 residues. V was trimmed by 4 bases and J by 7 bases, leaving 10 bases between them. Per the germline V gene, CDR1 is MDHEN and CDR2 is SYDVKM.

This clonotype has just one count. A read error is possible here, since a much larger clone lies one base away. This chain connects TRBV7-7 to TRBJ2-5; the D call may be TRBD1 or TRBD2 (5 bases each). Germline V gene lookup returns CDR1 SSHAT and CDR2 FNYEAQ (reference sequence). The CDR3 spans 14 residues. CDR3 bases: TGTGCCAGCAACTTAACAGAGGGACGGGAGACCCAGTACTTC. This gives the protein CASNLTEGRETQYF.

This clonotype was counted many times. The chain couples TRBV19 to TRBJ2-3; D not certain. Germline V gene data show CDR1 as LNHDA and CDR2 as SQIVND (reference sequence). V lost 7 bases and J 3 bases, leaving 11 bases between the germline ends. This CDR3 has 13 residues. The CDR3 spells CASNGYLTDTQYF. CDR3 in DNA: TGTGCCAGTAACGGGTATTTGACAGATACGCAGTATTTT.

The table lists this clonotype with many counts. The chain uses TRBV5-1 and TRBJ2-3; 8 nucleotides agree with TRBD2. Germline CDR1 SGHRS, CDR2 YFSETQ. This CDR3 region has 18 residues. Germline trimming cut 0 bases from V and 2 bases from J; bases unmatched to any gene: 11. This CDR3 is CASSLARELLAVTDTQYF. As DNA, the CDR3 is TGCGCCAGCAGCTTGGCCAGAGAATTACTAGCGGTCACAGATACGCAGTATTTT.

This clonotype was observed many times. The chain employs TRBV20-1 and TRBJ1-6, with D tentatively TRBD1 (6 bases). Germline V gives CDR1 DFQATT, CDR2 SNEGSKA (reference sequence). V dropped 5 bases and J dropped 10 bases, with 18 bases sitting between them. The CDR3 consists of 14 residues. The CDR3 DNA reads TGCAGTGCTCATACAGGGATGGGAGGCTCACCCCTCCACTTT. This sequence encodes CSAHTGMGGSPLHF.

Note on this clonotype: A much larger clone lies one base from this, so it may be a read error. The chain recombines TRBV7-2 with TRBJ2-7, with D possibly matching TRBD2 (7 bases). The germline V gene has CDR1 SGHTA and CDR2 FQGNSA. The V gene lost 4 bases and the J gene lost 3 bases, with 22 bases spanning the gap. The CDR3 contains 17 residues. The CDR3 DNA reads TGTGCCAGCAGCTCAAGGAGAGGGGGAGGGCCCCGCTACGAGCAGTACTTC. It translates to CASSSRRGGGPRYEQYF.

Many counts were recorded for this clonotype. The rearrangement links TRBV5-1 to TRBJ2-1; tentatively, D is TRBD2 (5 bases). Germline CDR1 is SGHRS and CDR2 is YFSETQ. V lost 2 bases, J lost 5 bases, and 8 bases lay in between. The CDR3 extends over 13 amino acids. In DNA form, the CDR3 reads TGCGCCAGCAGCTTAGCCGGGAACAATGAGCAGTTCTTC. Amino acids: CASSLAGNNEQFF.

This clonotype appeared many times. This rearrangement joins TRBV24-1 to TRBJ2-1; a possible D gene is TRBD1 (5 bases). V lost 9 bases and J 1 base, leaving 9 bases between the germline ends. Germline V gives CDR1 KGHDR, CDR2 SFDVKD. The CDR3 has 13 residues. The CDR3 DNA is TGTGCCACCCAGGGAAGTTCCTACAATGAGCAGTTCTTC. Its protein is CATQGSSYNEQFF.

This clonotype was detected many times. The chain has TRBV20-1 and TRBJ2-7; 11 nucleotides match TRBD2. This CDR3 is built from 14 residues. Germline values: CDR1 DFQATT, CDR2 SNEGSKA (reference sequence). Trimming at V came to 5 bases and at J to 5 bases, leaving 8 bases not matched to a gene. CDR3 region: CSAALTSGNDEQYF. DNA for the CDR3: TGCAGTGCTGCCCTGACTAGCGGGAACGACGAGCAGTACTTC.

This clonotype was counted a few times. This CDR3 reads CASSFRLASSYEQYF. The CDR3 nucleotides are TGTGCCAGCAGTTTTCGGCTAGCGAGCTCCTACGAGCAGTACTTC. This sequence joins TRBV12-3 or TRBV12-4 and TRBJ2-7; TRBD2 might be the D (6 bases). This CDR3 contains 15 residues. V was cut by 3 bases and J by 0 bases, with 12 bases left in between.

This clonotype has a count of ten or more. The chain combines TRBV5-1 with TRBJ2-5; D is undetermined. The CDR3 covers 15 residues. V was clipped by 2 bases and J by 0 bases, with 11 bases between them. Germline CDR1 is SGHRS and CDR2 is YFSETQ. This CDR3 reads CASSFFGKYQETQYF. The CDR3 DNA reads TGCGCCAGCAGCTTTTTCGGCAAGTACCAAGAGACCCAGTACTTC.

The rearrangement links TRBV6-2 or TRBV6-3 to TRBJ2-7; D possibly corresponds to TRBD2 (5 bases). The germline CDR1 and CDR2 sequences are MNHEY and SVGEGT. The CDR3 runs 14 residues. V gave up 5 bases and J gave up 2 bases, with 13 bases separating them. CDR3 residues: CASSTGRVTYEQYF. In DNA form, the CDR3 reads TGTGCCAGCAGTACTGGGCGGGTCACCTACGAGCAGTACTTC.

The chain uses TRBV7-2 and TRBJ2-5; TRBD2 matches 9 bases. Germline CDR1 SGHTA, CDR2 FQGNSA. The V segment lost 2 bases and the J segment 5 bases; nucleotides outside the gene matches: 12. The CDR3 sequence is 17 residues long. The CDR3 DNA reads TGTGCCAGCAGCTTACCCCGCGGGCTAGCGGGATTTGAGACCCAGTACTTC. This gives the protein CASSLPRGLAGFETQYF.

This clonotype was counted a few times. The chain combines TRBV11-2 with TRBJ2-1; TRBD2 agrees at 8 bases. Germline loops: CDR1 SGHAT, CDR2 FQNNGV. This CDR3 has 18 residues. V was pared by 3 bases and J by 3 bases, with 13 bases of the junction left unmatched. CDR3 sequence reads: CASSFPTQGGRYYNEQFF. CDR3 bases: TGTGCCAGCAGCTTCCCGACCCAAGGCGGGAGGTACTACAATGAGCAGTTCTTC.

Comments on this clonotype: At one of its ends the junction is not consistent with the germline gene, which may arise from a read error. The V gene is TRBV20-1, the J gene TRBJ1-2, with D hard to call. Germline V gives CDR1 DFQATT, CDR2 SNEGSKA (reference sequence). The CDR3 sequence is 10 residues long. DNA for the CDR3: TGCAGCGCTAGAGATAAGGTTGGCACCTTC. The encoded protein is CSARDKVGTF.

This clonotype was recorded at least ten times. J is TRBJ2-7 and V is TRBV5-1; 12 bases agree with TRBD2. The CDR3 runs 14 residues. The V gene end was trimmed by 5 bases and the J gene end by 3 bases; junction bases not matched to a gene: 3. Germline V gives CDR1 SGHRS, CDR2 YFSETQ. CDR3 loop: CASRWTSGIYEQYF. CDR3 nucleotide sequence: TGCGCCAGCAGATGGACTAGCGGGATCTACGAGCAGTACTTC. The whole variable domain, remainder taken from reference TRBV5-1 and TRBJ2-7, is KAGVTQTPRYLIKTRGQQVTLSCSPISGHRSVSWYQQTPGQGLQFLFEYFSETQRNKGNFPGRFSGRQFSNSRSEMNVSTLELGDSALYLCASRWTSGIYEQYFGPGTRLTVT.

The chain employs TRBV10-3 and TRBJ2-1; D is tentatively TRBD1 or TRBD2 (6 bases each). The CDR3 extends over 13 amino acids. The V gene's germline CDR1 is ENHRY and CDR2 SYGVKD. Trimming shortened V by 7 bases and J by 8 bases, and 15 bases separated the two germline ends. Here the CDR3 reads CAITQGGTDEQFF. As DNA, the CDR3 is TGTGCCATCACCCAAGGGGGGACCGATGAGCAGTTCTTC.

The chain employs TRBV7-9 and TRBJ2-2, with D hard to call. This CDR3 contains 14 residues. Trimming cost V 10 bases and J 4 bases, with 16 bases left between them. Germline V gives CDR1 SEHNR, CDR2 FQNEAQ (reference sequence). The CDR3 sequence is CAIGLELITGELFF. In DNA, the CDR3 is TGTGCCATCGGCTTGGAGCTCATCACCGGGGAGCTGTTTTTT.

Of note for this clonotype: This may come from a read error, since a much larger clone is one base off. The gene calls are TRBV7-6 and TRBJ2-2; no definite D call. Germline loops: CDR1 SGHVS, CDR2 FNYEAQ. This CDR3 contains 10 residues. Trimming removed 7 bases from V and 7 bases from J, with 4 bases in between. The CDR3 loop is CASNNGELFF. In DNA, the CDR3 is TGTGCCAGCAATAACGGGGAGCTGTTTTTT. The whole variable domain, filled in from reference TRBV7-6 and TRBJ2-2, reads GAGVSQSPRYKVTKRGQDVALRCDPISGHVSLYWYRQALGQGPEFLTYFNYEAQQDKSGLPNDRFSAERPEGSISTLTIQRTEQRDSAMYRCASNNGELFFGEGSRLTVL.

The table lists this clonotype with many counts. The V gene is TRBV28, the J gene TRBJ2-5, with D perhaps matching TRBD1 (6 bases). Germline V gene data show CDR1 as MDHEN and CDR2 as SYDVKM. V was trimmed by 5 bases and J by 2 bases, leaving 6 bases between them. The CDR3 sequence is 12 residues long. CDR3 sequence (DNA): TGTGCCAGCAGTGGACAGCAAGAGACCCAGTACTTC. It translates to CASSGQQETQYF.

This clonotype has at least ten counts. The V and J genes are TRBV20-1 and TRBJ2-1, with 9 nucleotides matching TRBD1. V shed 6 bases and J 8 bases; nucleotides not matched to a gene: 8. The CDR3 covers 13 residues. Germline V gene data show CDR1 as DFQATT and CDR2 as SNEGSKA (reference sequence). The DNA of the CDR3 is TGCAGTGCACCGGGACAGGGTTTCGATGAGCAGTTCTTC. Translating gives CSAPGQGFDEQFF.

V is TRBV28 and J is TRBJ1-5; TRBD1 is a possible D gene (6 bases). Germline V CDR1 and CDR2: MDHEN, SYDVKM. The CDR3 length is 18 residues. V was pared by 5 bases and J by 2 bases, with 22 bases between. CDR3 region: CASSTLQGLVLGNQPQHF. DNA of the CDR3: TGTGCCAGCAGTACCCTACAGGGCTTGGTTTTGGGCAATCAGCCCCAGCATTTT.

This clonotype showed up many times. The chain uses TRBV12-3 or TRBV12-4 and TRBJ1-1; tentatively, D is TRBD1 (6 bases). V shed 6 bases and J shed 1 base, with 12 bases lying between them. There are 14 residues in the CDR3. CDR3 loop: CASSTAGANTEAFF. CDR3 coding DNA: TGTGCCAGCAGCACGGCGGGGGCGAACACTGAAGCTTTCTTT.

This clonotype was seen at least ten times. The chain links TRBV20-1 to TRBJ2-7; 7 nucleotides line up with TRBD2. The CDR3 is made up of 13 amino acids. From germline, CDR1 is DFQATT and CDR2 SNEGSKA (reference sequence). V was clipped by 6 bases and J by 5 bases; unmatched bases: 10. The CDR3 DNA follows: TGCAGTGCCGGCAGCGGGATGTTAGACGAGCAGTACTTC. Translation gives CSAGSGMLDEQYF.

This clonotype came up many times. The V and J genes are TRBV29-1 and TRBJ2-1, with 9 nucleotides matching TRBD2. Germline V CDR1 and CDR2: SQVTM, ANQGSEA. The CDR3 is 14 residues long. The trim removed 4 bases at V and 3 bases at J, leaving 4 bases unmatched. The CDR3: CSVGISGGYNEQFF. The CDR3 DNA is TGCAGCGTTGGTATTAGCGGGGGCTACAATGAGCAGTTCTTC.

At least ten counts were recorded for this clonotype. The chain carries TRBV5-8 and TRBJ1-5, with D unresolved. Germline V CDR1 and CDR2: SGHTS, YDEGEE. The CDR3 has 15 amino acids. V lost 2 bases to trimming and J lost 5 bases, with 14 bases between them. The CDR3 DNA reads as TGTGCCAGCAGCTTAGGAGATGTAGCAGATCAGCCCCAGCATTTT. Residues: CASSLGDVADQPQHF.

This chain joins TRBV27 and TRBJ2-5, with D maybe TRBD2 (5 bases). Trimming left V 6 bases short and J 5 bases short, with 13 bases between. The CDR3 loop spans 13 amino acids. Germline V gives CDR1 MNHEY, CDR2 SMNVEV (reference sequence). The CDR3: CASRRGREETQYF. In DNA form, the CDR3 reads TGTGCCAGCAGGCGAGGGAGAGAGGAGACCCAGTACTTC.